This T cell receptor (beta chain) was found in a study of cytomegalovirus exposure and HLA in healthy donors. In the PCR, 60 Vbeta and 13 Jbeta primers were used. The data were produced by immunoSEQ multiplex PCR, yet TCRdb's version contains in-frame clones alone and is incomplete. The sample records over 150,000 clones, about 70% being singletons. The table lists this clone with a few counts. Trimming removed 3 bases from V and 4 bases from J, with 12 bases in between. This CDR3 contains 15 residues. CDR1 and CDR2 from the germline V gene are MNHEY and SMNVEV (reference sequence). J is TRBJ1-4 and V is TRBV27, with a weak D call TRBD1 (6 bases). The material sequenced was PBMCs. This receptor was identified in a woman under 30 in good health and CMV-seropositive. Here the CDR3 DNA reads TGTGCCAGCAGTTTTCGGGGGGCGATTAATGAAAAACTGTTTTTT. It codes for CASSFRGAINEKLFF.